Following are 20 T cell receptor beta chains from one sample sequenced in a study of cytomegalovirus exposure and HLA in healthy donors (TCRdb year 2017). Library construction relied on the immunoSEQ multiplex PCR assay. For the multiplex PCR, a mixture combining 60 forward primers for TCR Vbeta segments and 13 reverse primers for TCR Jbeta segments was used. Entries here come from immuneACCESS through TCRdb and include only in-frame sequences with V and J called. Some clones fail to appear in such tables; in the studies checked, an unresolved V gene covers under half of the shortfall, and the cause of the remainder is unknown. The sample has 200,000 or so clones on record, 65% to 85% of them singletons. 3.8% of the sample is held by the ten biggest clonotypes. The specimen sequenced was PBMCs. The source of these receptors is a man aged 50 to 59 in good health and CMV-seronegative.

This clone was detected a few times. The rearrangement joins TRBV27 to TRBJ1-5; D uncertain. CDR3 length: 15 residues. V was pared by 2 bases and J by 5 bases, with 13 bases between. Germline V gives CDR1 MNHEY, CDR2 SMNVEV (reference sequence). The CDR3 loop reads CASSLTEGIHQPQHF. For the CDR3, the DNA is TGTGCCAGCAGTTTAACCGAGGGTATCCATCAGCCCCAGCATTTT.

This clone was seen just once. The chain carries TRBV27 and TRBJ1-1; perhaps TRBD1 as D (5 bases). Trimming removed 10 bases from V and 0 bases from J, with 21 bases in between. Germline V gene lookup returns CDR1 MNHEY and CDR2 SMNVEV (reference sequence). CDR3 size: 16 residues. CDR3 coding DNA: TGTGCCACCCTACCAGGGTGGGGCCAAATGAACACTGAAGCTTTCTTT. Protein product: CATLPGWGQMNTEAFF.

The chain has TRBV4-2 and TRBJ1-4, with D tentatively TRBD1 (5 bases). The germline V and J ends were trimmed by 1 base and 8 bases, with 14 bases remaining between them. In germline, CDR1 is LGHNA, CDR2 YNFKEQ. The CDR3 is made up of 15 amino acids. The CDR3 loop reads CASSQVPREGEKLFF. The CDR3 DNA reads as TGTGCCAGCAGCCAAGTTCCCAGGGAGGGCGAAAAACTGTTTTTT.

This chain uses TRBV5-1 with TRBJ1-6, with 8 bases that match TRBD1. Trimming took 0 bases from V and 10 from J; bases not matched to a gene: 3. The germline V gene has CDR1 SGHRS and CDR2 YFSETQ. The CDR3 contains 14 residues. The CDR3 spells CASSLGQGSSPLHF. The CDR3 coding sequence is TGCGCCAGCAGCTTGGGACAGGGGAGCTCACCCCTCCACTTT.

The chain joins TRBV11-3 to TRBJ2-5; 7 nucleotides line up with TRBD2. CDR1 SGHNT and CDR2 YENEEA come from the germline V gene. The CDR3 has 15 residues. V dropped 5 bases and J dropped 1; count of bases not matched to a gene: 7. The DNA of the CDR3 is TGTGCCAGCAGCCTCCGGGGGGACTTCCAAGAGACCCAGTACTTC. This translates into CASSLRGDFQETQYF.

This clone turned up a few times. This rearrangement joins TRBV7-9 to TRBJ1-2, with 9 nucleotides matching TRBD1. Looked up from germline, CDR1 is SEHNR and CDR2 is FQNEAQ (reference sequence). CDR3 length: 15 residues. J was trimmed by 6 bases and V by 0 bases; bases with no gene match: 5. The DNA for the CDR3 is TGTGCCAGCAGCTTAGCCGGGACAGGGCTCGATGGCTACACCTTC. Amino acid sequence: CASSLAGTGLDGYTF.

This clone was detected only once. This chain links TRBV5-5 with TRBJ1-1, with a weak D call TRBD1 (6 bases). The CDR3 sequence is 15 residues long. Per germline, CDR1 SGHKS and CDR2 YYEKEE (reference sequence). Trimming left V 0 bases short and J 3 bases short, with 12 bases between. The CDR3 spells CASSLAGQRHTEAFF. The CDR3 DNA sequence: TGTGCCAGCAGCTTGGCCGGACAGAGGCACACTGAAGCTTTCTTT. The variable domain in full, with the rest retrieved from reference TRBV5-5 and TRBJ1-1, is DAGVTQSPTHLIKTRGQQVTLRCSPISGHKSVSWYQQVLGQGPQFIFQYYEKEERGRGNFPDRFSARQFPNYSSELNVNALLLGDSALYLCASSLAGQRHTEAFFGQGTRLTVV.

The chain uses TRBV6-1 and TRBJ1-5; 7 bases align to TRBD1. CDR3 size: 16 residues. J was trimmed by 0 bases and V by 3 bases; bases with no gene match: 5. The germline gives CDR1 MNHNS, CDR2 SASEGT. CDR3 DNA sequence: TGTGCCAGCAGTGATGGGGACAGCTATAGCAATCAGCCCCAGCATTTT. Protein: CASSDGDSYSNQPQHF.

A note on this clone: Germline and junction disagree at one end, which may indicate a read error. The chain has TRBV7-9 and TRBJ2-1; 8 bases line up with TRBD1. The germline CDR1 and CDR2 sequences are SEHNR and FQNEAQ (reference sequence). CDR3 size: 16 residues. Here the CDR3 reads CSSSLDGTGASNEQFF. CDR3 DNA: TGTTCCAGCAGCTTAGATGGGACAGGAGCATCTAATGAGCAGTTCTTC.

The sample holds one count of this clone. V and J are TRBV2 and TRBJ2-1; the match to TRBD1 covers 8 bases. The CDR3 sequence is 14 residues long. Per germline, CDR1 SNHLY and CDR2 FYNNEI. The J segment lost 9 bases and the V segment lost 4 bases, leaving 8 bases of the junction unmatched. As DNA, the CDR3 is TGTGCCAGCAGTGGGCGACAGGGGATGACTGAGCAGTTCTTC. It yields the protein CASSGRQGMTEQFF.

V gene TRBV4-3 combines with J gene TRBJ1-2; D unclear. V was cut by 4 bases and J by 0 bases, with 15 bases left in between. This CDR3 spans 16 amino acids. CDR1 LGHNA and CDR2 YSLEER come from the germline V gene. The CDR3 DNA sequence: TGCGCCAGCAGCCGATCCCCCTCGGGAACTAACTATGGCTACACCTTC. Translated, it gives CASSRSPSGTNYGYTF.

The rearrangement joins TRBV29-1 to TRBJ2-7; TRBD1 matches at 9 bases. The CDR3 spans 13 residues. Germline trimming cut 7 bases from V and 1 base from J; bases unmatched to any gene: 5. CDR1 and CDR2 (germline): SQVTM, ANQGSEA. The CDR3 sequence: CSAKTGGSYEQYF. CDR3 nucleotide sequence: TGCAGCGCCAAGACAGGGGGTTCCTACGAGCAGTACTTC.

The V gene is TRBV10-3, the J gene TRBJ2-2, with 9 nucleotides matching TRBD2. V lost 7 bases and J lost 7; bases outside the gene matches: 4. Per the germline V gene, CDR1 is ENHRY and CDR2 is SYGVKD. This CDR3 contains 13 residues. CDR3 residues: CAIMRGGGGELFF. CDR3 in DNA: TGTGCCATCATGCGGGGGGGTGGCGGGGAGCTGTTTTTT.

The CDR3 nucleotides are TGTGCCATCAGTGAAGGGGACAGGGGGCTTTACGAGCAGTACTTC. Translating gives CAISEGDRGLYEQYF. The chain uses TRBV10-3 and TRBJ2-7, with TRBD1 matching over 12 bases. V shed 3 bases and J 4 bases; nucleotides not matched to a gene: 4. The germline V gene encodes CDR1 ENHRY and CDR2 SYGVKD. This CDR3 has 15 residues.

For the CDR3, the DNA is TGTGCCAGCAGCCCAACAGGGGGCGCCGAAGATACGCAGTATTTT. Translating gives CASSPTGGAEDTQYF. The chain combines TRBV7-2 with TRBJ2-3, with 9 bases fitting TRBD1. V shed 5 bases, J shed 5 bases, and the junction held 8 bases outside the gene matches. CDR3 length: 15 amino acids. From germline, CDR1 is SGHTA and CDR2 FQGNSA.

The J gene is TRBJ1-6, the V gene TRBV30; maybe TRBD1 (5 bases). The CDR3 runs to 14 residues. Germline V CDR1 and CDR2: GTSNPN, SVGIG (reference sequence). Trimming took off 2 bases at V and 7 bases at J, with 12 bases between the two ends. CDR3 nucleotide sequence: TGTGCCTGGAGTTTAACGGCAGGGAATTCACCCCTCCACTTT. It encodes CAWSLTAGNSPLHF.

Regarding this clone: A junction boundary mismatches the germline segment, possibly from a read error. The chain joins TRBV7-9 to TRBJ2-2, with D unclear. The V gene's germline CDR1 is SEHNR and CDR2 FQNEAQ (reference sequence). This CDR3 is built from 14 residues. CDR3 DNA: TGTTCCAGCAGCTTAGTAGCTTCGGGCGGGGAGCTGTTTTTT. The encoded protein is CSSSLVASGGELFF. The variable domain in full, completed from reference TRBV7-9 and TRBJ2-2, reads DTGVSQNPRHKITKRGQNVTFRCDPISEHNRLYWYRQTLGQGPEFLTYFQNEAQLEKSRLLSDRFSAERPKGSFSTLEIQRTEQGDSAMYLCSSSLVASGGELFFGEGSRLTVL.

The J gene is TRBJ2-5, the V gene TRBV7-3, with D possibly being TRBD1 (7 bases). The CDR3 contains 16 residues. Germline loops: CDR1 SGHTA, CDR2 FQGTGA. V dropped 1 base and J dropped 0 bases, with 12 bases sitting between them. The CDR3 spells CASSLKARGDQETQYF. In DNA, the CDR3 is TGTGCCAGCAGCTTAAAAGCCAGGGGGGACCAAGAGACCCAGTACTTC.

J is TRBJ2-5 and V is TRBV19; 10 positions agree with TRBD1. CDR3 length equals 13 residues. The V segment lost 7 bases and the J segment 7 bases; nucleotides outside the gene matches: 6. Germline CDR1 and CDR2: LNHDA and SQIVND (reference sequence). The CDR3 sequence: CASKGQGMGTQYF. The CDR3 coding sequence is TGTGCCAGTAAGGGACAGGGGATGGGGACCCAGTACTTC.

J is TRBJ2-3 and V is TRBV6-6, with TRBD2 matching 7 bases. V was clipped by 5 bases and J by 4 bases; unmatched bases: 12. CDR1 is MNHNY, CDR2 SVGAGI, per germline (reference sequence). The CDR3 is 16 amino acids. The CDR3 region is CASSPGLEESADTQYF. CDR3 nucleotide sequence: TGTGCCAGCAGTCCCGGACTAGAGGAAAGCGCAGATACGCAGTATTTT.